These 19 T cell receptor beta chains were all obtained from the same sample, sequenced in a study of T cells after yellow fever vaccination. TCRdb re-called the 5' RACE reads with MiXCR, one entry per CDR3 protein. The data show more than 80,000 distinct CDR3 sequences, with less than 6% seen just once and roughly 41% held by the top ten. Material: CD8+ T cells sorted from PBMCs, obtained 10 days after the yellow fever booster vaccination. These receptor sequences come from a young man who received the YFV17D yellow fever vaccine.

This clonotype came up many times. The rearrangement uses TRBV5-6 and TRBJ2-2; 8 bases align to TRBD1. The CDR3 is made up of 16 amino acids. V lost 4 bases and J lost 11; bases outside the gene matches: 16. Germline CDR1 SGHDT, CDR2 YYEEEE. The chain's CDR3 is CASSPRTGLTDFELFF. The CDR3 DNA reads as TGTGCCAGCAGCCCCAGGACAGGGCTGACCGACTTCGAGCTGTTTTTT.

In its sample, this clonotype was seen a few times. The CDR3 region has the DNA TGTGCCAGCAGCCGGACACCGTCTTTGGCCCAGCATTTT. Protein: CASSRTPSLAQHF. The rearrangement uses TRBV6-5 and TRBJ1-5; D perhaps matches TRBD1 (5 bases). This CDR3 has 13 amino acids. V gave up 6 bases and J gave up 11 bases, with 17 bases separating them. Per germline, CDR1 MNHEY and CDR2 SVGAGI.

In its sample, this clonotype ranks as medium-sized. This chain connects TRBV2 to TRBJ2-2; TRBD2 matches 8 bases. There are 16 residues in the CDR3. V was clipped by 5 bases and J by 0 bases; unmatched bases: 5. The germline V gene has CDR1 SNHLY and CDR2 FYNNEI. CDR3 sequence reads: CASSRTSGANTGELFF. The CDR3, as DNA: TGTGCCAGCAGTCGCACTAGCGGAGCGAACACCGGGGAGCTGTTTTTT.

This clonotype was picked up many times. The chain recombines TRBV4-3 with TRBJ2-7; 7 positions match TRBD2. The CDR3 is 15 amino acids. From germline, CDR1 is LGHNA and CDR2 YSLEER. Unmatched junction bases numbered 12, after V lost 4 bases and J lost 6 bases. This CDR3 is CASSPKVLPGGEQYF. CDR3 coding DNA: TGCGCCAGCAGCCCCAAGGTCTTACCGGGGGGCGAGCAGTACTTC.

V gene TRBV11-2 combines with J gene TRBJ2-5; 7 bases agree with TRBD2. This CDR3 comprises 15 residues. Germline V lookup: CDR1 SGHAT, CDR2 FQNNGV. After removal of 3 bases from V and 0 bases from J, the junction contained 4 bases not matched to a gene. CDR3 in amino acids: CASSFWEGNQETQYF. The CDR3 DNA sequence: TGTGCCAGCAGCTTCTGGGAGGGTAACCAAGAGACCCAGTACTTC.

The chain recombines TRBV3-1 with TRBJ2-5; 7 bases align to TRBD2. This CDR3 spans 15 amino acids. Germline CDR1 is LGHDT and CDR2 is YNNKEL (reference sequence). The V segment lost 0 bases and the J segment 2 bases; nucleotides outside the gene matches: 3. CDR3 in DNA: TGTGCCAGCAGCCAAGATCTAGCGGTGCAAGAGACCCAGTACTTC. It yields the protein CASSQDLAVQETQYF.

This chain uses TRBV4-3 with TRBJ2-7; no firm D call. Trimming removed 1 base at V and 0 bases at J, with 4 bases between. The CDR3 loop spans 13 amino acids. Germline lookup yields CDR1 LGHNA and CDR2 YSLEER. The DNA for the CDR3 is TGCGCCAGCAGCCAAGGGGCCTCCTACGAGCAGTACTTC. The encoded protein is CASSQGASYEQYF.

This clonotype has a handful of counts. The chain recombines TRBV12-3 or TRBV12-4 with TRBJ2-2, with 9 positions matching TRBD2. With V trimmed by 3 bases and J by 2 bases, 4 bases remained unmatched. The CDR3 runs 16 residues. CDR3 sequence reads: CASSFGLAGNTGELFF. The CDR3 bases are TGTGCCAGCAGTTTCGGGCTAGCGGGAAACACCGGGGAGCTGTTTTTT.

This clonotype was seen repeatedly, ten times or more. V gene TRBV5-1 combines with J gene TRBJ2-3; perhaps TRBD1 as D (6 bases). The CDR3 is 14 amino acids. Trimming shortened V by 5 bases and J by 3 bases, and 13 bases separated the two germline ends. The germline gives CDR1 SGHRS, CDR2 YFSETQ. The CDR3 loop is CASSMSGVTDTQYF. The CDR3 bases are TGCGCCAGCAGTATGTCAGGGGTAACAGATACGCAGTATTTT.

The chain is built from TRBV9 and TRBJ2-2; unclear D gene. V was shortened by 1 base and J by 7 bases, with 5 bases between the two germline ends. There are 12 residues in the CDR3. Per germline, CDR1 SGDLS and CDR2 YYNGEE. In nucleotides, the CDR3 is TGTGCCAGCAGCGTACCCCGCGGGGAGCTGTTTTTT. Residues: CASSVPRGELFF. The full variable domain, completed using reference TRBV9 and TRBJ2-2, is DSGVTQTPKHLITATGQRVTLRCSPRSGDLSVYWYQQSLDQGLQFLIQYYNGEERAKGNILERFSAQQFPDLHSELNLSSLELGDSALYFCASSVPRGELFFGEGSRLTVL.

By share, this clonotype counts as medium-sized (0.01 to 0.1%). V gene TRBV20-1 combines with J gene TRBJ2-3; D is possibly TRBD1 or TRBD2 (5 bases each). This CDR3 has 15 amino acids. V shed 1 base and J shed 5 bases, with 16 bases lying between them. The germline gives CDR1 DFQATT, CDR2 SNEGSKA (reference sequence). CDR3 loop: CSARARDEGRDTQYF. DNA of the CDR3: TGCAGTGCTAGAGCCCGGGACGAAGGAAGAGATACGCAGTATTTT.

The chain carries TRBV5-1 and TRBJ2-7; the D is unclear. Trimming left V 3 bases short and J 3 bases short, with 10 bases between. CDR1 and CDR2 from the germline V gene are SGHRS and YFSETQ. The CDR3 runs 13 residues. The CDR3: CASSSQANYEQYF. The CDR3 nucleotides are TGCGCCAGCAGCTCCCAGGCCAACTACGAGCAGTACTTC.

The chain combines TRBV6-5 with TRBJ2-1; 7 nucleotides align to TRBD2. This CDR3 has 13 amino acids. Trimming took 3 bases from V and 15 from J; bases not matched to a gene: 11. Germline lookup yields CDR1 MNHEY and CDR2 SVGAGI. CDR3 sequence reads: CASSYPTSVDLFF. CDR3 DNA sequence: TGTGCCAGCAGTTATCCCACTAGCGTAGACCTGTTCTTC.

The rearrangement joins TRBV6-6 to TRBJ2-1; D call uncertain. This CDR3 region has 13 residues. V shed 2 bases and J shed 6 bases, with 8 bases lying between them. From germline, CDR1 is MNHNY and CDR2 SVGAGI (reference sequence). CDR3 protein: CASSYGRLNEQFF. CDR3 nucleotides: TGTGCCAGCAGTTACGGGCGCCTCAATGAGCAGTTCTTC.

This clonotype was counted a few times. The V gene is TRBV6-5, the J gene TRBJ2-3; D unresolved. The germline V gene has CDR1 MNHEY and CDR2 SVGAGI. The CDR3 spans 14 residues. Trimming removed 8 bases at V and 4 bases at J, with 16 bases between. CDR3 DNA sequence: TGTGCCAGCGGCGGCGCAACCTCGGCAGATACGCAGTATTTT. Translation gives CASGGATSADTQYF.

This clonotype has a single count. V gene TRBV12-3 or TRBV12-4 combines with J gene TRBJ2-7; D is possibly TRBD1 (5 bases). CDR3 length: 12 residues. In nucleotides, the CDR3 is TGTGCGAGCGCCCAGGGTAACTACGAGCAGTACTTC. Translating gives CASAQGNYEQYF.

V and J are TRBV11-2 and TRBJ2-7; either TRBD1 or TRBD2 may supply D (5 bases each). Germline loops: CDR1 SGHAT, CDR2 FQNNGV. Between the trimmed V and J ends, which lost 1 base and 5 bases, there was a span of 12 bases. CDR3 length equals 14 residues. CDR3 nucleotide sequence: TGTGCCAGCAGCTTAGTGCTGGGACGGGACGAGCAGTACTTC. Translating it yields CASSLVLGRDEQYF.

This clonotype was counted many times. The gene calls are TRBV12-3 or TRBV12-4 and TRBJ2-2; 9 bases line up with TRBD1. The CDR3 is made up of 17 amino acids. The J segment lost 6 bases and the V segment lost 7 bases, leaving 15 bases of the junction unmatched. This chain's CDR3 is CASIPLFSDRGAGELFF. The CDR3, as DNA: TGTGCCAGCATCCCCCTTTTTTCTGACAGGGGGGCCGGGGAGCTGTTTTTT.

This clonotype was recorded at least ten times. The rearrangement links TRBV27 to TRBJ2-1; TRBD2 might be the D (6 bases). Per germline, CDR1 MNHEY and CDR2 SMNVEV (reference sequence). The CDR3 covers 12 residues. Between the trimmed V and J ends, which lost 7 bases and 7 bases, there was a span of 11 bases. The CDR3 loop is CASTTSYNEQFF. The CDR3 DNA follows: TGTGCCAGCACCACTAGCTATAATGAGCAGTTCTTC.